These 3 T cell receptor beta chains originate from one sample sequenced in a study of cytomegalovirus exposure and HLA in healthy donors. Amplification used 60 Vbeta primers and 13 Jbeta primers. This table comes from immunoSEQ multiplex PCR, and its TCRdb copy is limited to in-frame clones, with some not included. Of fewer than 200,000 clones in the sample, 82% were seen once. The sample comprised PBMCs. The source of these receptors is a girl aged 10 to 17 in good health and CMV-seropositive.

V gene TRBV14 combines with J gene TRBJ2-1; weak D call: TRBD2 (6 bases). This CDR3 comprises 17 residues. Germline values: CDR1 SGHDN, CDR2 FVKESK. Trimming pared 2 bases from V and 8 bases from J, leaving 22 bases between. CDR3 nucleotide sequence: TGTGCCAGCAGCCAATCTTATATCGGGGCTGGGGGGTATGAGCAGTTCTTC. This encodes CASSQSYIGAGGYEQFF.

The chain recombines TRBV5-6 with TRBJ2-1, with D unresolved. V was clipped by 0 bases and J by 3 bases, with 10 bases between them. CDR3 length: 15 amino acids. Germline CDR1 is SGHDT and CDR2 is YYEEEE. This CDR3 reads CASSLAQTVYNEQFF. DNA for the CDR3: TGTGCCAGCAGCTTGGCCCAGACTGTCTACAATGAGCAGTTCTTC. The whole variable domain, remainder taken from reference TRBV5-6 and TRBJ2-1, is DAGVTQSPTHLIKTRGQQVTLRCSPKSGHDTVSWYQQALGQGPQFIFQYYEEEERQRGNFPDRFSGHQFPNYSSELNVNALLLGDSALYLCASSLAQTVYNEQFFGPGTRLTVL.

The chain couples TRBV7-2 to TRBJ2-5; no definite D call. Trimming removed 0 bases from V and 4 bases from J, with 9 bases in between. The CDR3 sequence is 14 residues long. Germline CDR1 reads SGHTA; CDR2 reads FQGNSA. The DNA of the CDR3 is TGTGCCAGCAGCTTAGCCTGGAGAGGAGAGACCCAGTACTTC. This encodes CASSLAWRGETQYF.